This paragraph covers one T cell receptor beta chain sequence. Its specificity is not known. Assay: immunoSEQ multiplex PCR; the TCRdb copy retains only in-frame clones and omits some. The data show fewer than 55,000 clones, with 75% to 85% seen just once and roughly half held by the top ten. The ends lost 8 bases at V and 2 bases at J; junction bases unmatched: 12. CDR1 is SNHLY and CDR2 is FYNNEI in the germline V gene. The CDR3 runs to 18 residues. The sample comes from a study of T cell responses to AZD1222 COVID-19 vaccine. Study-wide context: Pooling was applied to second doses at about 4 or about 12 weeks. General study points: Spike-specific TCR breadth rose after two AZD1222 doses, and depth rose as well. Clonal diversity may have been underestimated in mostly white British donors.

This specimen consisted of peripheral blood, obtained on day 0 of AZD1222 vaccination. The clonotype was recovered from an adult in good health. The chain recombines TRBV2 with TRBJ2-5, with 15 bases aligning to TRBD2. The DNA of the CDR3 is TGTGCCAGCCCAGTCCAAGGACTAGCGGGAGGGCGGCAAGAGACCCAGTACTTC. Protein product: CASPVQGLAGGRQETQYF.